This passage covers 8 T cell receptor beta chains from one sample sequenced in a study of blood T cell repertoires in COVID-19. Sequencing was performed with immunoSEQ multiplex PCR; in TCRdb, only in-frame clones are kept and a portion is missing. Altogether some 91,000 clones are present, approximately 80% being singletons, with the ten largest covering 7%. The sequencing input was peripheral blood. The origin of the receptors is a man aged 65 to 79 with acute or convalescent COVID-19.

The gene calls are TRBV10-1 and TRBJ2-1; 9 bases fit TRBD1. Per germline, CDR1 WNHNN and CDR2 SYGVQD (reference sequence). Trimming at V came to 5 bases and at J to 4 bases, leaving 3 bases not matched to a gene. This CDR3 has 14 residues. The CDR3 bases are TGCGCCAGCAGTATGGACAGGGGATACAATGAGCAGTTCTTC. Protein: CASSMDRGYNEQFF.

The sample holds one count of this clone. The rearrangement links TRBV5-3 to TRBJ2-7; a weak D match, TRBD2 (5 bases). TRBV5-3 is labeled an ORF, and its function is uncertain. V lost 6 bases and J lost 4, with 17 bases in between. CDR3 length: 14 residues. The CDR3 nucleotides read TGTGCCAGAACTAAAGCTCCGGGGTTTTACGAGCAGTACGTC. Residues: CARTKAPGFYEQYV.

This clone was seen a few times. The CDR3 sequence: CASSFLVTQHF. In DNA, the CDR3 is TGTGCCAGCAGTTTCTTAGTAACTCAGCATTTT. The V and J genes are TRBV28 and TRBJ1-5, with D hard to call. CDR1 and CDR2 (germline): MDHEN, SYDVKM. The CDR3 loop spans 11 amino acids. V was trimmed by 3 bases and J by 13 bases, leaving 10 bases between them.

The rearrangement links TRBV28 to TRBJ2-1, with 8 bases lining up with TRBD2. This CDR3 comprises 21 residues. The germline V gene encodes CDR1 MDHEN and CDR2 SYDVKM. J was trimmed by 2 bases and V by 3 bases; bases with no gene match: 21. CDR3 protein: CASSFNGRGGIRGPTYNEQFF. As DNA, the CDR3 is TGTGCCAGCAGTTTCAACGGCCGGGGGGGTATTCGCGGGCCGACCTACAATGAGCAGTTCTTC.

This clone occurred many times. The J gene is TRBJ2-5, the V gene TRBV13; maybe TRBD2 (6 bases). This CDR3 has 14 residues. Between the trimmed V and J ends, which lost 3 bases and 3 bases, there was a span of 11 bases. Germline assignment: CDR1 PRHDT and CDR2 FYEKMQ (reference sequence). DNA for the CDR3: TGTGCCAGCAGCTTTTTGGGAGGAAAAGAGACCCAGTACTTC. Encoded protein: CASSFLGGKETQYF.

The CDR3 loop reads CATSDLPGDRSNSPLHF. The CDR3, as DNA: TGTGCCACCAGTGATTTGCCGGGCGACAGGTCGAATTCACCCCTCCACTTT. This chain joins TRBV24-1 and TRBJ1-6, with a possible D match to TRBD1 (6 bases). Trimming left V 0 bases short and J 7 bases short, with 15 bases between. The CDR3 totals 17 residues. CDR1 KGHDR and CDR2 SFDVKD come from the germline V gene.

V gene TRBV24-1 combines with J gene TRBJ1-2; D remains ambiguous. CDR3 size: 13 residues. From germline, CDR1 is KGHDR and CDR2 SFDVKD. V dropped 3 bases and J dropped 6 bases, with 10 bases sitting between them. The CDR3 loop is CATSDHSDNGYTF. The CDR3 region has the DNA TGTGCCACCAGTGATCACTCAGACAATGGCTACACCTTC.

The rearrangement joins TRBV6-1 to TRBJ1-1; 8 positions match TRBD1. V was pared by 1 base and J by 5 bases, with 6 bases of the junction left unmatched. The germline CDR1 and CDR2 sequences are MNHNS and SASEGT. The CDR3 covers 15 residues. The CDR3 DNA sequence: TGTGCCAGCAGTGAAGGCTGGACAGGGAAGACTGAAGCTTTCTTT. This encodes CASSEGWTGKTEAFF.